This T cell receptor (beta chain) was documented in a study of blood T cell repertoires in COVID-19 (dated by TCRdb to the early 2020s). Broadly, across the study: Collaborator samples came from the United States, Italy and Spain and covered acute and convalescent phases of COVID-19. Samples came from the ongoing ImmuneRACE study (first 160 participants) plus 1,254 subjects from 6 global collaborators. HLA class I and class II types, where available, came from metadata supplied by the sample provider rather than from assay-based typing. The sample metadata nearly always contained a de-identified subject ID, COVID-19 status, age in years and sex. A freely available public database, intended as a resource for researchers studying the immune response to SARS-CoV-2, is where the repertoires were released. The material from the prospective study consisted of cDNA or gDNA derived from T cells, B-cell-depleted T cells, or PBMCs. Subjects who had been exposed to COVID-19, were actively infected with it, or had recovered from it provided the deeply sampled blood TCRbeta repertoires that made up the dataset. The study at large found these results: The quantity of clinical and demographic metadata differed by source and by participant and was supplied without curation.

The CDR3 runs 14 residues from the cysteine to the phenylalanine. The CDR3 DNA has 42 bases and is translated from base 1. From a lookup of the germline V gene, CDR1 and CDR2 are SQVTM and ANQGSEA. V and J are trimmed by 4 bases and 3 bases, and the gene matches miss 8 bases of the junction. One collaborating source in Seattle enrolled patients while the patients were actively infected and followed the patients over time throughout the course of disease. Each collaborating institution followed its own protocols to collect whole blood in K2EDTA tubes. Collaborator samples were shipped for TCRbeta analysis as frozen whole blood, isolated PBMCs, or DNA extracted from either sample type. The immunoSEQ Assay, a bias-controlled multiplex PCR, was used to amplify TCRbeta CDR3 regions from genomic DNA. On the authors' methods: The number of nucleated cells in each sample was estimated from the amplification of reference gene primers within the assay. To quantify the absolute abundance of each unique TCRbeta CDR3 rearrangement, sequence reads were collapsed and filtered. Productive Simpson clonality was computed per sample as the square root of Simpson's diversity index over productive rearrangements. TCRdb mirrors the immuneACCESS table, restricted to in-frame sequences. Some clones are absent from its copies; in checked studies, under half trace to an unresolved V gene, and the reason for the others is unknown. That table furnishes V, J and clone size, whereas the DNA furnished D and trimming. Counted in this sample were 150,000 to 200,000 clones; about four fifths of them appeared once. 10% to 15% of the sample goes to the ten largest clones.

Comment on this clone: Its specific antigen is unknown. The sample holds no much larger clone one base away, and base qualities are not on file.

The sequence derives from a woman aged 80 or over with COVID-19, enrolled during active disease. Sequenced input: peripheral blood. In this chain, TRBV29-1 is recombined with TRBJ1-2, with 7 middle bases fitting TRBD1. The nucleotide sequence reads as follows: TGCAGCGTTGTACAGGGACAGAAAGACTATGGCTACACCTTC. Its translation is CSVVQGQKDYGYTF. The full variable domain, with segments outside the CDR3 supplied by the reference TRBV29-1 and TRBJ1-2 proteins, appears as SAVISQKPSRDICQRGTSLTIQCQVDSQVTMMFWYRQQPGQSLTLIATANQGSEATYESGFVIDKFPISRPNLTFSTLTVSNMSPEDSSIYLCSVVQGQKDYGYTFGSGTRLTVV.